The next 21 T cell receptor beta chains were all read from a single sample in a study of blood T cell repertoires in COVID-19. The protocol was immunoSEQ multiplex PCR, while the TCRdb copy is restricted to in-frame clones and leaves out a portion. Among around 300,000 clones listed, 89% were seen once. Sequencing was carried out using PBMCs or T cells enriched from blood (not recorded which). Receptors were obtained from a woman aged 25-40 years who had recovered from COVID-19.

The chain is built from TRBV29-1 and TRBJ1-4; D unresolved. Germline CDR1 reads SQVTM; CDR2 reads ANQGSEA. This CDR3 region has 13 residues. Trimming removed 7 bases at V and 11 bases at J, with 20 bases between. The CDR3 coding sequence is TGCAGCGCCCGATCCGGGGTATCATGGAAACTGTTTTTT. It translates to CSARSGVSWKLFF. The variable domain in full, completed from reference TRBV29-1 and TRBJ1-4, reads SAVISQKPSRDICQRGTSLTIQCQVDSQVTMMFWYRQQPGQSLTLIATANQGSEATYESGFVIDKFPISRPNLTFSTLTVSNMSPEDSSIYLCSARSGVSWKLFFGSGTQLSVL.

This chain connects TRBV14 to TRBJ1-1, with no clear D. Per germline, CDR1 SGHDN and CDR2 FVKESK. The germline V and J ends were trimmed by 2 bases and 4 bases, with 8 bases remaining between them. The CDR3 consists of 13 residues. The CDR3, as DNA: TGTGCCAGCAGCCAACAGGAAGTCACTGAAGCTTTCTTT. The encoded protein is CASSQQEVTEAFF.

V is TRBV5-4 and J is TRBJ2-7; TRBD1 might be the D (6 bases). The CDR3 is made up of 13 amino acids. Deletions cut 3 bases from V and 5 bases from J, with 12 bases between. Germline-derived CDR1 and CDR2 are SGHNT and YYREEE (reference sequence). The CDR3 nucleotides read TGTGCCAGCAGCTGGGGACAAGCAGACGAGCAGTACTTC. Protein sequence: CASSWGQADEQYF.

The chain recombines TRBV28 with TRBJ1-5; D remains ambiguous. Germline V CDR1 and CDR2: MDHEN, SYDVKM. Trimming shortened V by 2 bases and J by 10 bases, and 18 bases separated the two germline ends. There are 15 residues in the CDR3. Here the CDR3 reads CASSLPSSGEYPQHF. CDR3 bases: TGTGCCAGCAGTTTACCTTCCTCTGGAGAGTACCCCCAGCATTTT.

This sequence joins TRBV27 and TRBJ2-3; D gene uncertain. CDR1 MNHEY and CDR2 SMNVEV come from the germline V gene (reference sequence). The CDR3 consists of 15 residues. V lost 3 bases, J lost 3 bases, and 13 bases lay in between. The CDR3 nucleotides read TGTGCCAGCAGTTTTATAACAGCCGAAACAGATACGCAGTATTTT. It codes for CASSFITAETDTQYF.

This chain links TRBV18 with TRBJ2-5, with a tentative D call TRBD2 (6 bases). The CDR3 extends over 14 amino acids. The V end lost 2 bases, the J end lost 1 base, and 8 bases lay between the germline ends. In germline, CDR1 is KGHSH, CDR2 LQKENI. CDR3 amino acids: CASSPGAGQETQYF. CDR3 sequence (DNA): TGTGCCAGCTCACCAGGAGCGGGCCAAGAGACCCAGTACTTC.

This clone was picked up a small number of times. V gene TRBV9 combines with J gene TRBJ2-2, with 8 bases identical to TRBD1. The CDR3 length is 19 residues. Germline V lookup: CDR1 SGDLS, CDR2 YYNGEE. V was pared by 0 bases and J by 5 bases, with 15 bases of the junction left unmatched. CDR3 region: CASSVATVGRGRRTGELFF. The CDR3 DNA sequence: TGTGCCAGCAGCGTAGCTACCGTGGGCAGGGGGCGGAGGACCGGGGAGCTGTTTTTT.

The V call is TRBV30, the J call TRBJ1-1; D possibly corresponds to TRBD1 (5 bases). This CDR3 contains 13 residues. The germline gives CDR1 GTSNPN, CDR2 SVGIG (reference sequence). V lost 0 bases and J lost 9, with 14 bases in between. CDR3 loop: CAWSVSSGNQAFF. CDR3 DNA sequence: TGTGCCTGGAGTGTTTCTTCAGGGAACCAAGCTTTCTTT.

The chain employs TRBV19 and TRBJ1-2; no firm D call. V dropped 4 bases and J dropped 1 base, with 10 bases sitting between them. The CDR3 is made up of 14 amino acids. Looked up from germline, CDR1 is LNHDA and CDR2 is SQIVND (reference sequence). CDR3 loop: CASSRQDLNYGYTF. In DNA, the CDR3 is TGTGCCAGTAGTAGGCAGGATCTTAACTATGGCTACACCTTC.

The V call is TRBV5-6, the J call TRBJ1-4; no firm D call. CDR1 is SGHDT and CDR2 is YYEEEE in the germline V gene. V was cut by 2 bases and J by 5 bases, with 13 bases left in between. The CDR3 runs 15 residues. CDR3 amino acids: CASSFGLGQNEKLFF. The CDR3 DNA reads TGTGCCAGCAGCTTTGGGCTTGGGCAGAATGAAAAACTGTTTTTT.

In this sample, this clone turned up once. The chain recombines TRBV5-1 with TRBJ2-2, with D possibly matching TRBD2 (6 bases). V was trimmed by 6 bases and J by 0 bases, leaving 15 bases between them. Germline V gene sequence: CDR1 SGHRS, CDR2 YFSETQ. This CDR3 has 16 residues. The CDR3 loop reads CASTEAGPPNTGELFF. CDR3 in DNA: TGCGCCAGCACGGAGGCGGGACCGCCGAACACCGGGGAGCTGTTTTTT.

The sample holds a few counts of this clone. The chain couples TRBV5-4 to TRBJ2-7; tentative D call: TRBD1 (8 bases). This CDR3 contains 18 residues. Trimming removed 4 bases at V and 5 bases at J, with 28 bases between. CDR1 and CDR2 from the germline V gene are SGHNT and YYREEE (reference sequence). CDR3 amino acids: CASSPEDRVVGGRDEQYF. DNA for the CDR3: TGTGCCAGCAGCCCTGAGGACAGGGTAGTGGGGGGGCGCGACGAGCAGTACTTC.

The sample holds one count of this clone. The chain has TRBV6-5 and TRBJ1-6; D possibly corresponds to TRBD1 (5 bases). This CDR3 contains 12 residues. Trimming pared 6 bases from V and 8 bases from J, leaving 8 bases between. Germline V gene sequence: CDR1 MNHEY, CDR2 SVGAGI. CDR3 coding DNA: TGTGCCAGCAGCAACAGGCATTCACCCCTCCACTTT. Protein product: CASSNRHSPLHF.

The chain employs TRBV19 and TRBJ2-7, with 9 bases matching TRBD2. This CDR3 spans 15 amino acids. Trimming cost V 4 bases and J 5 bases; bases outside gene matches: 9. The germline CDR1 and CDR2 sequences are LNHDA and SQIVND (reference sequence). CDR3 loop: CASSTNSGSSNEQYF. Here the CDR3 DNA reads TGTGCCAGTAGTACGAATAGCGGGAGCAGCAACGAGCAGTACTTC.

J is TRBJ2-1 and V is TRBV9; TRBD2 matches 12 bases. CDR3 size: 20 residues. Germline CDR1 and CDR2: SGDLS and YYNGEE. Losses at the gene ends were 3 bases for V and 5 bases for J; bases not matched to a gene: 18. The CDR3 reads CASSAKPNKTSGRRHNEQFF. CDR3 sequence (DNA): TGTGCCAGCAGCGCTAAACCTAATAAAACTAGCGGGAGGCGCCACAATGAGCAGTTCTTC.

This sequence joins TRBV3-1 (or the pseudogene TRBV3-2) and TRBJ2-7, with D possibly TRBD2 on 6 matching bases. Germline CDR1 LGHDT, CDR2 YNNKEL (reference sequence). The germline V and J ends were trimmed by 1 base and 2 bases, with 12 bases remaining between them. The CDR3 sequence is 15 residues long. The CDR3 spells CASSQGAGSTYEQYF. The DNA of the CDR3 is TGTGCCAGCAGCCAAGGGGCGGGGAGTACCTACGAGCAGTACTTC.

The V and J genes are TRBV27 and TRBJ2-1; 8 bases align to TRBD1. This CDR3 is 17 amino acids long. Trimming took 7 bases from V and 5 from J; bases not matched to a gene: 16. CDR1 MNHEY and CDR2 SMNVEV come from the germline V gene (reference sequence). The CDR3 DNA is TGTGCCAGCACCTCTGGGGGACGACAGGGGAATCACAATGAGCAGTTCTTC. Encoded protein: CASTSGGRQGNHNEQFF.

The rearrangement joins TRBV4-1 to TRBJ2-7; 9 bases map to TRBD1. V lost 4 bases to trimming and J lost 0 bases; unmatched junction nucleotides: 4. In germline, CDR1 is MGHRA, CDR2 YSYEKL. This CDR3 contains 15 residues. The CDR3 DNA reads as TGCGCCAGCAGCCCCTGGGACAGGGACTCCTACGAGCAGTACTTC. Encoded protein: CASSPWDRDSYEQYF.

The rearrangement links TRBV19 to TRBJ1-6; tentative D call: TRBD1 (6 bases). V lost 7 bases to trimming and J lost 10 bases, with 11 bases between them. CDR3 length equals 12 residues. Germline assignment: CDR1 LNHDA and CDR2 SQIVND (reference sequence). The CDR3: CASKGGASPLHF. The CDR3, as DNA: TGTGCCAGTAAAGGGGGGGCATCACCCCTCCACTTT. Full variable domain (remainder filled in from reference TRBV19 and TRBJ1-6): DGGITQSPKYLFRKEGQNVTLSCEQNLNHDAMYWYRQDPGQGLRLIYYSQIVNDFQKGDIAEGYSVSREKKESFPLTVTSAQKNPTAFYLCASKGGASPLHFGNGTRLTVT.

The rearrangement uses TRBV12-3 or TRBV12-4 and TRBJ2-3; the D gene is possibly TRBD2 (6 bases). Trimming stripped 7 bases from V and 6 bases from J, with 14 bases between. The CDR3 is made up of 13 amino acids. The CDR3 here is CASTAYRGDTQYF. CDR3 in DNA: TGTGCCAGCACCGCCTACCGGGGGGATACGCAGTATTTT.

This clone occurred a few times. The chain recombines TRBV29-1 with TRBJ1-3; no firm D call. The CDR3 extends over 15 amino acids. Germline V gene lookup returns CDR1 SQVTM and CDR2 ANQGSEA. The V end lost 4 bases, the J end lost 4 bases, and 17 bases lay between the germline ends. DNA of the CDR3: TGCAGCGTTGTAGGCGAGGGCTATTCAGGAAACACCATATATTTT. Protein sequence: CSVVGEGYSGNTIYF.